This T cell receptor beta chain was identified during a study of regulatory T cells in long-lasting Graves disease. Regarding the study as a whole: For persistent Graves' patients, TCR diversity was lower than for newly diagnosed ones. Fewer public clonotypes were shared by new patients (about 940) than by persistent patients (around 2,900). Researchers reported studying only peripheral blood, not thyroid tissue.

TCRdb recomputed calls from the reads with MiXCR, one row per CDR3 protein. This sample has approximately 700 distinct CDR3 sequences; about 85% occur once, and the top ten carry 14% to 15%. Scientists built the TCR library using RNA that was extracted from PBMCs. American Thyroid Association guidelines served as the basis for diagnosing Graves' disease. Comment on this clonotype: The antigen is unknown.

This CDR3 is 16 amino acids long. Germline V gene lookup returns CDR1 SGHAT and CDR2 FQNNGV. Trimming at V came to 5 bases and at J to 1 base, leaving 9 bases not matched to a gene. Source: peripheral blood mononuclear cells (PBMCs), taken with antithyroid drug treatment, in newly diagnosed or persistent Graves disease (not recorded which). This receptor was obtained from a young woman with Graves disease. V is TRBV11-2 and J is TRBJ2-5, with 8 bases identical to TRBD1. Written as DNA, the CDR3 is TGTGCCAGCAGCCCGTGGACAGGGCCAGGCCAAGAGACCCAGTACTTC. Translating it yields CASSPWTGPGQETQYF.